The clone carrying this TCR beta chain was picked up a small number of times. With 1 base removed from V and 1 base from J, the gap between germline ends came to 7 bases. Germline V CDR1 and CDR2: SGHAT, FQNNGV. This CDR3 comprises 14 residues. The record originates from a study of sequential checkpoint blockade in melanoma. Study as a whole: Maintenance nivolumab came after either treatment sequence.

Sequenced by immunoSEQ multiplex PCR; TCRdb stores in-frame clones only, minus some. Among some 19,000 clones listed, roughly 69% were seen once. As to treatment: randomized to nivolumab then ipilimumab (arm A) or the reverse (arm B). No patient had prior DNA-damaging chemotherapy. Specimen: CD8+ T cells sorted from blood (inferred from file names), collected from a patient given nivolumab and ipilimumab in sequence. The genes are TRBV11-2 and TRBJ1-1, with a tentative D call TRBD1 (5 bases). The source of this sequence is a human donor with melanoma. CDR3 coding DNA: TGTGCCAGCAGCTTAGGGCAGGGGAACACTGAAGCTTTCTTT. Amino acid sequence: CASSLGQGNTEAFF.